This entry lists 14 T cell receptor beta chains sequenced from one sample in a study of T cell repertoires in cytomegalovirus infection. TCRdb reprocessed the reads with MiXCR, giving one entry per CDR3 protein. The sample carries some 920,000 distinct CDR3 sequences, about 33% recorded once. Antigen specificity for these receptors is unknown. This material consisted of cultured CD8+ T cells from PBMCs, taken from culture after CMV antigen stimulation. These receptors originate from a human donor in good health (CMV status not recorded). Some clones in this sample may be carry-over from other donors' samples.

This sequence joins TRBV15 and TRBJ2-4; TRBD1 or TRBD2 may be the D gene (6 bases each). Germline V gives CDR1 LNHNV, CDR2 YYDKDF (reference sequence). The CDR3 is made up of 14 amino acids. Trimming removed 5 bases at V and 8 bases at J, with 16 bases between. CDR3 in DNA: TGTGCCACCAGCGGAGGGGGAGATGGGGACATTCAGTACTTC. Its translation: CATSGGGDGDIQYF.

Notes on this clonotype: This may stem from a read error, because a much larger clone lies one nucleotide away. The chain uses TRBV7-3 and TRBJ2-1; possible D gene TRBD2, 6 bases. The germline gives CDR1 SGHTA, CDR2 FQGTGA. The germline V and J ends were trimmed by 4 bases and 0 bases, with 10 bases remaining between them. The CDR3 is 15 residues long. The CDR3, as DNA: TGTGCCAGCAGCTGGGGGGATAGCTCCTACAATGAGCAGTTCTTC. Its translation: CASSWGDSSYNEQFF. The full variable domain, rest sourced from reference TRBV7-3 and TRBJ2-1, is GAGVSQTPSNKVTEKGKYVELRCDPISGHTALYWYRQSLGQGPEFLIYFQGTGAADDSGLPNDRFFAVRPEGSVSTLKIQRTERGDSAVYLCASSWGDSSYNEQFFGPGTRLTVL.

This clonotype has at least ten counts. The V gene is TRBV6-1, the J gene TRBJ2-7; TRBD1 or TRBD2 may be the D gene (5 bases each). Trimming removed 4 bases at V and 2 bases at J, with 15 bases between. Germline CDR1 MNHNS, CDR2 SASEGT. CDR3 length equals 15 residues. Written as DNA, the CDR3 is TGTGCCAGCAGTGCTCCGGGACGGGGAACCTACGAGCAGTACTTC. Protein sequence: CASSAPGRGTYEQYF.

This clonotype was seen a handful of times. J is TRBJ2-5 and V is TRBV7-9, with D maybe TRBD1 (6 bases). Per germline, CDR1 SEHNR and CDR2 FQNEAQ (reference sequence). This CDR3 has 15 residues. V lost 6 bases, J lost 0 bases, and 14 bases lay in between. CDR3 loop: CASRGADLYQETQYF. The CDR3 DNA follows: TGTGCCAGCAGGGGGGCAGATTTGTACCAAGAGACCCAGTACTTC.

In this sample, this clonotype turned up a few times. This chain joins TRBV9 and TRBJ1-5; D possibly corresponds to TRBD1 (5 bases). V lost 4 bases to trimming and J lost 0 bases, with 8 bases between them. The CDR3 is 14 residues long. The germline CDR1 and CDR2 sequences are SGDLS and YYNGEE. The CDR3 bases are TGTGCCAGCAGCCGACAGCATAGCAATCAGCCCCAGCATTTT. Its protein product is CASSRQHSNQPQHF.

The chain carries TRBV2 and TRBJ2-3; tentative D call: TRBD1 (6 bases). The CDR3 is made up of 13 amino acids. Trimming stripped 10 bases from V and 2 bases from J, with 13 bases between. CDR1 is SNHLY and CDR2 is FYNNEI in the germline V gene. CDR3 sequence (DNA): TGTGCCATCTACAGGGAATTCACAGATACGCAGTATTTT. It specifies CAIYREFTDTQYF.

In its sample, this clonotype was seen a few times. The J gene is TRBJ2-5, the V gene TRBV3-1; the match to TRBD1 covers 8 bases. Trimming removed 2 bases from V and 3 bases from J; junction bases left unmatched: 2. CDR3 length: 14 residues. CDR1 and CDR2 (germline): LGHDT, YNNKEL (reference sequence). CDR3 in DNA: TGTGCCAGCAGCCAAATGACAGGGGAAGAGACCCAGTACTTC. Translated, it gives CASSQMTGEETQYF.

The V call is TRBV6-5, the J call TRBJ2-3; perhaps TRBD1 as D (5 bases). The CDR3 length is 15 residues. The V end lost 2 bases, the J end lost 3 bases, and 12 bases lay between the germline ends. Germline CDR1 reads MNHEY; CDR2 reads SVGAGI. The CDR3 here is CASSYQGPETDTQYF. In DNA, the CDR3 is TGTGCCAGCAGTTACCAGGGCCCGGAGACAGATACGCAGTATTTT.

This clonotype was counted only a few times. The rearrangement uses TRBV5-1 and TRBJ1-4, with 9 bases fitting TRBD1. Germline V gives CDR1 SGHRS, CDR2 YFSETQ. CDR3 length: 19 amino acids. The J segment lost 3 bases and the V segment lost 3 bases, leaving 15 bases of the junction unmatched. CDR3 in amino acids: CASSSKTGGDNRPNEKLFF. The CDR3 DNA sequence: TGCGCCAGCAGCTCGAAGACAGGGGGGGATAATCGCCCTAATGAAAAACTGTTTTTT.

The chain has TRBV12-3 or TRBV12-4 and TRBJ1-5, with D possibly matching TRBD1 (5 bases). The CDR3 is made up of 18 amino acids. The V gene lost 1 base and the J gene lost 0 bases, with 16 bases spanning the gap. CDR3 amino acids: CASSLEVTVKYSNQPQHF. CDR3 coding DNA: TGTGCCAGCAGTTTAGAGGTGACAGTCAAATATAGCAATCAGCCCCAGCATTTT.

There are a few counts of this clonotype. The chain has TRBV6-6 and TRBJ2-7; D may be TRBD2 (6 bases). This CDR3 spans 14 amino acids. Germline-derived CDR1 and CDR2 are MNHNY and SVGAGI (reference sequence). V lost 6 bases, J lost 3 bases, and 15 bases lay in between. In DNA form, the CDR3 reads TGTGCCAGCAGCTCTGGTGGGACTCTCTACGAGCAGTACTTC. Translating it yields CASSSGGTLYEQYF.

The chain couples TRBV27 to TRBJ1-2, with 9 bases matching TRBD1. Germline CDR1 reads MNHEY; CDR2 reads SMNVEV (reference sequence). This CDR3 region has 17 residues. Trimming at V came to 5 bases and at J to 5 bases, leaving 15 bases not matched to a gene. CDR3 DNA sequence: TGTGCCAGCAGTATAATCCTTGGACAGGGGCTACGTTATGGCTACACCTTC. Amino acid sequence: CASSIILGQGLRYGYTF.

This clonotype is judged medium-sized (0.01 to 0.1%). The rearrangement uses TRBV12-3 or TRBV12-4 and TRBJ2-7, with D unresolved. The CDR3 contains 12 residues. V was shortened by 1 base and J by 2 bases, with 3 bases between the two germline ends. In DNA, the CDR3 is TGTGCCAGCAGTTTAGGGGCCTACGAGCAGTACTTC. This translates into CASSLGAYEQYF.

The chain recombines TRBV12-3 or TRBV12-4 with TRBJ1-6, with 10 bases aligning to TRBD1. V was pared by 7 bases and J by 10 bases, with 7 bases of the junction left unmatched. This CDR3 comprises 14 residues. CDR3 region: CASTLDRGESPLHF. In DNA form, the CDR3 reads TGTGCCAGCACCTTGGACAGGGGGGAATCACCCCTCCACTTT.